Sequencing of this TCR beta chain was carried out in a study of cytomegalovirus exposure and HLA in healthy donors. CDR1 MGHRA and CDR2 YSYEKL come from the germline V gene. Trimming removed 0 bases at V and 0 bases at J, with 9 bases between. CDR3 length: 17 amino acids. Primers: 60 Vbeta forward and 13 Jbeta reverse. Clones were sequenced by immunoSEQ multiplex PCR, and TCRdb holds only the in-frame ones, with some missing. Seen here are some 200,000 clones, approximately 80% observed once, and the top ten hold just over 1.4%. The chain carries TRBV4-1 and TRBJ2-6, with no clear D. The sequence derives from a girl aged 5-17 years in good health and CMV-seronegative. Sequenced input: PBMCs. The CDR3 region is CASSQDHRSSGANVLTF. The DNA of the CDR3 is TGCGCCAGCAGCCAAGATCACAGATCCTCTGGGGCCAACGTCCTGACTTTC.